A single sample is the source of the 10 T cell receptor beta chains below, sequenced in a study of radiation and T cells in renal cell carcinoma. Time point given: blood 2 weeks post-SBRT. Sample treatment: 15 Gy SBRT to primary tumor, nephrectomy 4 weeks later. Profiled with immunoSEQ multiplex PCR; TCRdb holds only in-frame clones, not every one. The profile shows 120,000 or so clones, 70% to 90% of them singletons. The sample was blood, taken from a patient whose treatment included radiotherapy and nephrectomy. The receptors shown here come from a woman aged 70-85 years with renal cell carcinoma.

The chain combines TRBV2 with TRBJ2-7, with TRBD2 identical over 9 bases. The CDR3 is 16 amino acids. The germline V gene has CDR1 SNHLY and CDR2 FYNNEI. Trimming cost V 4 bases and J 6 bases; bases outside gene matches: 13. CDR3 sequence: CASSGVSGGPSLEQYF. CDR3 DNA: TGTGCCAGCAGTGGAGTAAGCGGGGGGCCGTCCCTCGAGCAGTACTTC. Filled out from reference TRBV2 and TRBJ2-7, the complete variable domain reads EPEVTQTPSHQVTQMGQEVILRCVPISNHLYFYWYRQILGQKVEFLVSFYNNEISEKSEIFDDQFSVERPDGSNFTLKIRSTKLEDSAMYFCASSGVSGGPSLEQYFGPGTRLTVT.

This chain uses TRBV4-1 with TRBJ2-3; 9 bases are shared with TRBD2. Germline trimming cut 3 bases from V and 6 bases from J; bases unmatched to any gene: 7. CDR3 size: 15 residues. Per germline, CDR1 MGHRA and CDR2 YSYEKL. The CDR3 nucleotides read TGCGCCAGCAGCCACCCGGGACTAGCTGCTGATACGCAGTATTTT. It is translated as CASSHPGLAADTQYF.

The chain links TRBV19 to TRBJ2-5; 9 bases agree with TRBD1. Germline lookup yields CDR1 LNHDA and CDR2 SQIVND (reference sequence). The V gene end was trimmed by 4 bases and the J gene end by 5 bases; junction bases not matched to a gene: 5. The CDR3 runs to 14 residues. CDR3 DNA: TGTGCCAGTAGTAGGGACAGGGTAGGGGAGACCCAGTACTTC. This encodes CASSRDRVGETQYF. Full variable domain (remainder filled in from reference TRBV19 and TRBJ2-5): DGGITQSPKYLFRKEGQNVTLSCEQNLNHDAMYWYRQDPGQGLRLIYYSQIVNDFQKGDIAEGYSVSREKKESFPLTVTSAQKNPTAFYLCASSRDRVGETQYFGPGTRLLVL.

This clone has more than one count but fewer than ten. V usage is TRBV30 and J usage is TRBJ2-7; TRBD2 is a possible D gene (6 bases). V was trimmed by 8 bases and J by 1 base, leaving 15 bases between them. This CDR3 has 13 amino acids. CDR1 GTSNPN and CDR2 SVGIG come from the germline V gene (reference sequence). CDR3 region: CAQVIAGSYEQYF. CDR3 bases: TGTGCCCAAGTTATCGCGGGATCCTACGAGCAGTACTTC. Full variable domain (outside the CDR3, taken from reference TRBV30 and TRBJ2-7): SQTIHQWPATLVQPVGSPLSLECTVEGTSNPNLYWYRQAAGRGLQLLFYSVGIGQISSEVPQNLSASRPQDRQFILSSKKLLLSDSGFYLCAQVIAGSYEQYFGPGTRLTVT.

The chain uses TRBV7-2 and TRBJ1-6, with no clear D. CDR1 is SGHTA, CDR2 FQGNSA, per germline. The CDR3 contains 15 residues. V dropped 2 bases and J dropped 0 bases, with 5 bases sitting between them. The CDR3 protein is CASSLQVSYNSPLHF. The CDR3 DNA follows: TGTGCCAGCAGCTTACAGGTCTCCTATAATTCACCCCTCCACTTT.

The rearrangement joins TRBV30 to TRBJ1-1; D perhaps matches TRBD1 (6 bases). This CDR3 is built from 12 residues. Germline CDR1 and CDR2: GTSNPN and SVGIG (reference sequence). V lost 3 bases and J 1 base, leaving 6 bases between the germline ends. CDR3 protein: CAWRDRNTEAFF. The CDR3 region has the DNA TGTGCCTGGAGGGACAGGAACACTGAAGCTTTCTTT.

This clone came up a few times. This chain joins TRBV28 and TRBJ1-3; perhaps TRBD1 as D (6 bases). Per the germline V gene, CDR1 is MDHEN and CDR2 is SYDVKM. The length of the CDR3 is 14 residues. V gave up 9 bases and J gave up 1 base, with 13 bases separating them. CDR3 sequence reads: CASIRGDSGNTIYF. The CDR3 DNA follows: TGTGCCAGTATCAGGGGAGATTCTGGAAACACCATATATTTT.

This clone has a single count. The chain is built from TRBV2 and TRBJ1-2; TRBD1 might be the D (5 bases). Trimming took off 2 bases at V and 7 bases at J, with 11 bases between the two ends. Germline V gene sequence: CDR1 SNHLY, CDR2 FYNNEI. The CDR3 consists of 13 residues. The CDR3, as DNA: TGTGCCAGCAGTGAACAGGGAGGAAGTGGCTACACCTTC. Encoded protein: CASSEQGGSGYTF.

The CDR3 reads CASSVAPVGDTQYF. Here the CDR3 DNA reads TGCGCCAGCAGCGTGGCCCCCGTGGGAGATACGCAGTATTTT. The V and J genes are TRBV5-1 and TRBJ2-3; D is uncertain. CDR1 and CDR2 (germline): SGHRS, YFSETQ. V was trimmed by 4 bases and J by 5 bases, leaving 14 bases between them. The length of the CDR3 is 14 residues.

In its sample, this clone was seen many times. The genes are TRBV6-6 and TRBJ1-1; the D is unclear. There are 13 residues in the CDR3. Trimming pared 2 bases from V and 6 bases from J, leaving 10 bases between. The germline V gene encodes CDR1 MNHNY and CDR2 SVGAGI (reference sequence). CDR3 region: CASSYDGVAEAFF. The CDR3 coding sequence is TGTGCCAGCAGTTACGACGGTGTGGCTGAAGCTTTCTTT.